The 23 T cell receptor beta chains in this list originate from one sample, sequenced in a study of blood T cell repertoires in COVID-19. Measured with immunoSEQ multiplex PCR; TCRdb has only the in-frame clones, and not every one. The repertoire includes 30,000 to 40,000 clones, almost 90% of them detected once, and approximately 14% sits in the top ten. The material sequenced was peripheral blood. The receptors stem from a human donor with active COVID-19. The donor label of this sample is uncertain.

This chain's CDR3 is CASSHDDGANYGYTF. In nucleotides, the CDR3 is TGTGCCAGCAGCCACGACGACGGAGCTAACTATGGCTACACCTTC. The chain employs TRBV5-5 and TRBJ1-2; D not certain. Trimming pared 4 bases from V and 0 bases from J, leaving 13 bases between. The CDR3 has 15 residues. CDR1 is SGHKS, CDR2 YYEKEE, per germline (reference sequence). Together with reference TRBV5-5 and TRBJ1-2, the CDR3 gives the full variable domain: DAGVTQSPTHLIKTRGQQVTLRCSPISGHKSVSWYQQVLGQGPQFIFQYYEKEERGRGNFPDRFSARQFPNYSSELNVNALLLGDSALYLCASSHDDGANYGYTFGSGTRLTVV.

The chain combines TRBV27 with TRBJ2-1; 8 bases are a match to TRBD2. The CDR3 runs 14 residues. The germline gives CDR1 MNHEY, CDR2 SMNVEV (reference sequence). Trimming took 3 bases from V and 7 from J; bases not matched to a gene: 5. The chain's CDR3 is CASSFIGGGNEQFF. The CDR3 coding sequence is TGTGCCAGCAGTTTTATCGGGGGGGGGAATGAGCAGTTCTTC.

The genes are TRBV7-6 and TRBJ2-1, with TRBD2 matching 9 bases. Germline V CDR1 and CDR2: SGHVS, FNYEAQ. The CDR3 totals 16 residues. V was pared by 5 bases and J by 8 bases, with 13 bases of the junction left unmatched. This CDR3 is CASSLTPLAGADEQFF. CDR3 coding DNA: TGTGCCAGCAGCCTAACCCCCTTAGCGGGGGCGGATGAGCAGTTCTTC.

This chain links TRBV6-5 with TRBJ1-1; 7 bases line up with TRBD1. The J segment lost 1 base and the V segment lost 0 bases, leaving 2 bases of the junction unmatched. Germline CDR1 MNHEY, CDR2 SVGAGI. The CDR3 length is 15 residues. Written as DNA, the CDR3 is TGTGCCAGCAGTTACTCGGGACAGAGGAACACTGAAGCTTTCTTT. This codes for CASSYSGQRNTEAFF.

J is TRBJ2-3 and V is TRBV10-3; D is ambiguous. CDR1 and CDR2 (germline): ENHRY, SYGVKD. This CDR3 is built from 13 residues. V was clipped by 5 bases and J by 0 bases, with 6 bases between them. CDR3 DNA: TGTGCCATCAGTATGACTAGCACAGATACGCAGTATTTT. Protein sequence: CAISMTSTDTQYF.

V and J are TRBV27 and TRBJ1-2; possible D gene TRBD1, 5 bases. Germline CDR1 MNHEY, CDR2 SMNVEV (reference sequence). V was clipped by 11 bases and J by 3 bases, with 19 bases between them. This CDR3 is 14 amino acids long. In nucleotides, the CDR3 is TGTGCCCTGGGCGGGGGGACCTTCTACTATGGCTACACCTTC. It translates to CALGGGTFYYGYTF.

This chain uses TRBV5-1 with TRBJ1-4, with 10 bases matching TRBD1. V shed 0 bases and J 7 bases; nucleotides not matched to a gene: 3. Germline values: CDR1 SGHRS, CDR2 YFSETQ. This CDR3 comprises 15 residues. CDR3 loop: CASSLAGTGAEKLFF. DNA of the CDR3: TGCGCCAGCAGCTTGGCTGGGACAGGGGCTGAAAAACTGTTTTTT.

This chain joins TRBV6-5 and TRBJ2-5; D is unclear. The CDR3 totals 14 residues. The V gene lost 5 bases and the J gene lost 3 bases, with 13 bases spanning the gap. Germline CDR1 reads MNHEY; CDR2 reads SVGAGI. The CDR3 DNA sequence: TGTGCCAGCAGTCACTATCAGACTGAAGAGACCCAGTACTTC. Its translation: CASSHYQTEETQYF.

V gene TRBV4-3 combines with J gene TRBJ1-2, with D maybe TRBD1 (6 bases). Deletions cut 0 bases from V and 4 bases from J, with 15 bases between. The CDR3 loop spans 16 amino acids. Germline V gene lookup returns CDR1 LGHNA and CDR2 YSLEER. The CDR3 DNA reads as TGCGCCAGCAGCCAAGAGAGGGGGTCCACAACCTATGGCTACACCTTC. This encodes CASSQERGSTTYGYTF.

This chain joins TRBV7-9 and TRBJ2-3; the match to TRBD2 covers 13 bases. The CDR3 runs to 16 residues. J lost 8 bases, V lost 4 bases, and 9 bases had no gene match. Germline V gives CDR1 SEHNR, CDR2 FQNEAQ (reference sequence). CDR3: CASSSGLAGSGGTQYF. The CDR3 bases are TGTGCCAGCAGCTCGGGACTAGCGGGGTCAGGTGGTACGCAGTATTTT.

The chain has TRBV4-2 and TRBJ2-3, with TRBD2 identical over 15 bases. This CDR3 is 16 amino acids long. CDR1 is LGHNA and CDR2 is YNFKEQ in the germline V gene. V lost 1 base, J lost 4 bases, and 0 bases stayed unmatched. The CDR3: CASSQGTSGGADTQYF. CDR3 bases: TGTGCCAGCAGCCAAGGGACTAGCGGGGGGGCAGATACGCAGTATTTT.

The rearrangement uses TRBV2 and TRBJ2-7, with D possibly matching TRBD2 (6 bases). In germline, CDR1 is SNHLY, CDR2 FYNNEI. This CDR3 is 11 amino acids long. Trimming left V 1 base short and J 10 bases short, with 8 bases between. The CDR3 reads CASSEDGRQYF. The DNA for the CDR3 is TGTGCCAGCAGTGAAGACGGGAGACAGTACTTC. Full variable domain (outside the CDR3, taken from reference TRBV2 and TRBJ2-7): EPEVTQTPSHQVTQMGQEVILRCVPISNHLYFYWYRQILGQKVEFLVSFYNNEISEKSEIFDDQFSVERPDGSNFTLKIRSTKLEDSAMYFCASSEDGRQYFGPGTRLTVT.

This chain uses TRBV6-2 or TRBV6-3 with TRBJ2-3, with TRBD2 identical over 13 bases. Per the germline V gene, CDR1 is MNHEY and CDR2 is SVGEGT. Trimming at V came to 5 bases and at J to 4 bases, leaving 15 bases not matched to a gene. This CDR3 is built from 19 residues. CDR3 nucleotides: TGTGCCAGCAGTACCCTTAGTCGGGGGACTAGCGGGGACCCAGATACGCAGTATTTT. Its translation is CASSTLSRGTSGDPDTQYF.

This clone was seen once. The V gene is TRBV9, the J gene TRBJ2-3; TRBD2 is a possible D gene (6 bases). V was cut by 2 bases and J by 1 base, with 11 bases left in between. Germline V gene data show CDR1 as SGDLS and CDR2 as YYNGEE. The CDR3 runs 15 residues. The CDR3 is CASSVGRGGTDTQYF. The CDR3 region has the DNA TGTGCCAGCAGCGTCGGGCGGGGTGGCACAGATACGCAGTATTTT.

V usage is TRBV18 and J usage is TRBJ2-7; 9 nucleotides agree with TRBD1. Unmatched junction bases numbered 4, after V lost 5 bases and J lost 2 bases. Germline V gives CDR1 KGHSH, CDR2 LQKENI. The CDR3 covers 14 residues. CDR3 bases: TGTGCCAGCTCATCACAGGGGGCGACCTACGAGCAGTACTTC. It translates to CASSSQGATYEQYF.

The chain uses TRBV3-1 (or the pseudogene TRBV3-2) and TRBJ2-5, with TRBD2 identical over 12 bases. Per the germline V gene, CDR1 is LGHDT and CDR2 is YNNKEL (reference sequence). This CDR3 is built from 18 residues. J lost 5 bases, V lost 3 bases, and 13 bases had no gene match. Here the CDR3 reads CASSQEGGLAGGPETQYF. In DNA, the CDR3 is TGTGCCAGCAGCCAGGAAGGAGGGCTAGCGGGGGGGCCGGAGACCCAGTACTTC.

V is TRBV9 and J is TRBJ2-7; D call uncertain. This CDR3 is 13 amino acids long. V gave up 0 bases and J gave up 5 bases, with 9 bases separating them. Germline CDR1 and CDR2: SGDLS and YYNGEE. The CDR3 here is CASSVDGTDEQYF. The DNA of the CDR3 is TGTGCCAGCAGCGTAGACGGTACGGACGAGCAGTACTTC.

The V call is TRBV29-1, the J call TRBJ1-2; a weak D match, TRBD1 (6 bases). The CDR3 contains 12 residues. Germline lookup yields CDR1 SQVTM and CDR2 ANQGSEA. The ends were cut back, 4 bases at V and 7 bases at J, with 13 bases in the middle. CDR3 DNA: TGCAGCGTTGCCGGGGGGCCCGTTGGCTACACCTTC. It is translated as CSVAGGPVGYTF.

The chain joins TRBV6-5 to TRBJ1-6; D unresolved. The V and J ends lost 0 bases and 5 bases respectively, with 8 bases between them. The germline V gene encodes CDR1 MNHEY and CDR2 SVGAGI. There are 15 residues in the CDR3. CDR3: CASSYSLRDNSPLHF. The CDR3 nucleotides read TGTGCCAGCAGTTACTCGTTGCGGGATAATTCACCCCTCCACTTT.

The genes are TRBV11-2 and TRBJ2-7; weak D call: TRBD2 (6 bases). Trimming removed 4 bases at V and 3 bases at J, with 19 bases between. The CDR3 is 16 residues long. The V gene's germline CDR1 is SGHAT and CDR2 FQNNGV. CDR3 nucleotides: TGTGCCAGCAGCTCCGCGGGACGTAGGAGAAACTACGAGCAGTACTTC. Translated: CASSSAGRRRNYEQYF.

This chain connects TRBV5-1 to TRBJ2-5; the D gene is possibly TRBD1 (6 bases). Germline lookup yields CDR1 SGHRS and CDR2 YFSETQ. Deletions cut 0 bases from V and 3 bases from J, with 15 bases between. This CDR3 is built from 16 residues. The CDR3 DNA reads as TGCGCCAGCAGCTTGGACGGCAGGGGATCAGAAGAGACCCAGTACTTC. Its translation is CASSLDGRGSEETQYF.

The chain recombines TRBV2 with TRBJ2-5, with 13 bases aligning to TRBD2. From germline, CDR1 is SNHLY and CDR2 FYNNEI. This CDR3 spans 16 amino acids. V lost 1 base, J lost 1 base, and 0 bases stayed unmatched. The CDR3, as DNA: TGTGCCAGCAGTGAAGGACTAGCGGGGGGCCAAGAGACCCAGTACTTC. It encodes CASSEGLAGGQETQYF.

This clone was seen a few times. V is TRBV6-6 and J is TRBJ1-2, with D unresolved. The ends were cut back, 0 bases at V and 0 bases at J, with 5 bases in the middle. Germline CDR1 MNHNY, CDR2 SVGAGI (reference sequence). This CDR3 is 14 amino acids long. CDR3 sequence reads: CASSYSGPNYGYTF. CDR3 sequence (DNA): TGTGCCAGCAGTTACTCGGGCCCTAACTATGGCTACACCTTC.